This T cell receptor beta chain came from a study of OX40 agonist ivuxolimab in advanced cancers. Clones were read by immunoSEQ multiplex PCR, and TCRdb kept only the in-frame ones, dropping some. The repertoire has 70,000 to 95,000 clones, roughly nine tenths of them found once; the top ten carry 10% to 15%. CDR3 size: 13 residues. Per germline, CDR1 SGHVS and CDR2 FQNEAQ. The V and J ends lost 1 base and 3 bases respectively, with 7 bases between them. About this clone: This sample also contains other DNA sequences that code for the same CDR3.

This sequence originates from an adult with an advanced solid tumor such as melanoma, head and neck, liver or kidney cancer. V is TRBV7-8 and J is TRBJ2-7, with D perhaps matching TRBD1 or TRBD2 (5 bases each). The sequencing used CD4+ or CD8+ T cells sorted from blood, collected in a trial of the OX40 agonist ivuxolimab. In DNA form, the CDR3 reads TGTGCCAGCAGCTTAGTGGGGGTCTACGAGCAGTACTTC. It specifies CASSLVGVYEQYF.